Sequencing of this T cell receptor beta chain was carried out in a study of blood T cell repertoires in COVID-19. In the original processing: Reference gene primer amplification gave estimated nucleated cell counts. Generated by immunoSEQ multiplex PCR, the TCRdb table keeps only in-frame clones and is missing some. V, J and clone size reflect that table, while D and trimming were determined from the DNA. The sample holds roughly 300,000 clones, about nine tenths seen once. Specimen: PBMCs or T cells enriched from blood (not recorded which). This sequence originates from a woman younger than 30 who had recovered from COVID-19.

The DNA of the CDR3 is TGTGCCAGTAGTATTACAGGGTCACCCAATCAGCCCCAGCATTTT. This translates into CASSITGSPNQPQHF. The rearrangement joins TRBV19 to TRBJ1-5, with D perhaps matching TRBD1 (6 bases). Trimming removed 3 bases at V and 3 bases at J, with 12 bases between. Germline CDR1 reads LNHDA; CDR2 reads SQIVND (reference sequence). The CDR3 has 15 residues.